This is a list of T cell receptor beta chains from one sample in a study of T cell responses to AZD1222 COVID-19 vaccine. Profiling relied on immunoSEQ multiplex PCR, and the TCRdb table lists in-frame clones only, not all of them. Of over 150,000 clones listed, just over 90% are singletons. Here the sequenced sample was peripheral blood, taken on day 0 of MenACWY control vaccination. The receptor set was obtained from an adult in good health. CDR3s include the opening cysteine and the closing phenylalanine or tryptophan. The order of the fields is CDR3 protein, CDR3 DNA, D gene, V gene, clone size, J gene. A D gene is named only where the DNA matches it firmly. Clone size is given for some rows only: seen once, a few or many times, or a class if the clone is expanded.

cdr3_aa: CASSPKRTLANTGELFF
cdr3_nt: TGCGCCAGCAGCCCAAAAAGGACCCTCGCGAACACCGGGGAGCTGTTTTTT
d_call: .
v_call: TRBV5-1
clone_size: .
j_call: TRBJ2-2

cdr3_aa: CASSITGTDSPLHF
cdr3_nt: TGTGCCAGCAGCATCACAGGGACCGATTCACCCCTCCACTTT
d_call: .
v_call: TRBV9
clone_size: .
j_call: TRBJ1-6

cdr3_aa: CSASPPRGEGYGYTF
cdr3_nt: TGCAGTGCTAGTCCCCCTCGGGGGGAAGGGTATGGCTACACCTTC
d_call: .
v_call: TRBV20-1
clone_size: .
j_call: TRBJ1-2

cdr3_aa: CASSPRQGISPLHF
cdr3_nt: TGTGCCAGCAGTCCCCGACAGGGTATTTCACCCCTCCACTTT
d_call: TRBD1
v_call: TRBV28
clone_size: .
j_call: TRBJ1-6

cdr3_aa: CASSVDRVQPQHF
cdr3_nt: TGTGCCAGCAGTGTGGACAGGGTCCAGCCCCAGCATTTT
d_call: TRBD1
v_call: TRBV2
clone_size: .
j_call: TRBJ1-5

cdr3_aa: CASSPDSSYNSPLHF
cdr3_nt: TGTGCCAGCAGTCCGGACAGCTCCTATAATTCACCCCTCCACTTT
d_call: .
v_call: TRBV7-3
clone_size: .
j_call: TRBJ1-6

cdr3_aa: CASSRLAGNEQFF
cdr3_nt: TGTGCCAGCAGCCGGCTAGCGGGCAATGAGCAGTTCTTC
d_call: TRBD2
v_call: TRBV6-5
clone_size: .
j_call: TRBJ2-1

cdr3_aa: CASSLWAGGSSGEQYF
cdr3_nt: TGCGCCAGCAGCTTATGGGCGGGAGGGTCCTCGGGGGAGCAGTACTTC
d_call: TRBD2
v_call: TRBV5-1
clone_size: .
j_call: TRBJ2-7

cdr3_aa: CASSERIQGNEQFF
cdr3_nt: TGTGCCAGCAGTGAAAGGATACAGGGGAATGAGCAGTTCTTC
d_call: TRBD1
v_call: TRBV6-1
clone_size: .
j_call: TRBJ2-1

cdr3_aa: CASSSRVTGELFF
cdr3_nt: TGTGCCAGCAGCTCAAGGGTGACCGGGGAGCTGTTTTTT
d_call: .
v_call: TRBV7-2
clone_size: .
j_call: TRBJ2-2

cdr3_aa: CASSATGGRNSPLHF
cdr3_nt: TGTGCCAGCAGTGCTACAGGGGGACGTAATTCACCCCTCCACTTT
d_call: TRBD1
v_call: TRBV27
clone_size: .
j_call: TRBJ1-6

cdr3_aa: CATSVPSVKEQFF
cdr3_nt: TGTGCCACCAGTGTCCCTAGCGTTAAGGAGCAGTTCTTC
d_call: .
v_call: TRBV24-1
clone_size: .
j_call: TRBJ2-1

cdr3_aa: CSVSKDTGELFF
cdr3_nt: TGCAGCGTTTCTAAGGACACCGGGGAGCTGTTTTTT
d_call: .
v_call: TRBV29-1
clone_size: .
j_call: TRBJ2-2

cdr3_aa: CASSLPSGGSSSYEQYF
cdr3_nt: TGTGCCAGCAGCTTACCCTCTGGCGGGTCGAGCTCCTACGAGCAGTACTTC
d_call: .
v_call: TRBV11-3
clone_size: .
j_call: TRBJ2-7

cdr3_aa: CASSQEDLNTGELFF
cdr3_nt: TGCGCCAGCAGCCAGGAGGACCTAAACACCGGGGAGCTGTTTTTT
d_call: .
v_call: TRBV4-3
clone_size: few
j_call: TRBJ2-2

cdr3_aa: CASSLSATNEKLFF
cdr3_nt: TGTGCCAGCAGTTTGAGTGCAACTAATGAAAAACTGTTTTTT
d_call: .
v_call: TRBV28
clone_size: .
j_call: TRBJ1-4

cdr3_aa: CASSLGGTGEPQHF
cdr3_nt: TGTGCCAGCAGCTTAGGGGGGACAGGGGAGCCCCAGCATTTT
d_call: TRBD1
v_call: TRBV7-2
clone_size: .
j_call: TRBJ1-5

cdr3_aa: CASSLKGTGAGYTF
cdr3_nt: TGCGCCAGCAGCTTGAAAGGGACAGGGGCTGGCTACACCTTC
d_call: TRBD1
v_call: TRBV5-1
clone_size: .
j_call: TRBJ1-2

cdr3_aa: CASSYYGGAGELFF
cdr3_nt: TGTGCCAGCAGTTACTATGGGGGCGCCGGGGAGCTGTTTTTT
d_call: .
v_call: TRBV6-2/TRBV6-3
clone_size: .
j_call: TRBJ2-2

cdr3_aa: CATSDPSFGTSGRDAYNEQFF
cdr3_nt: TGTGCCACCAGTGACCCTTCCTTTGGGACTAGCGGGAGGGACGCCTACAATGAGCAGTTCTTC
d_call: TRBD2
v_call: TRBV24-1
clone_size: .
j_call: TRBJ2-1

cdr3_aa: CASSHRVPRGSYEQYF
cdr3_nt: TGTGCCAGTAGTCACCGGGTCCCGAGGGGCTCCTACGAGCAGTACTTC
d_call: .
v_call: TRBV19
clone_size: .
j_call: TRBJ2-7

cdr3_aa: CASSLGSVNTGELFF
cdr3_nt: TGTGCCAGCAGCTTAGGTAGCGTGAACACCGGGGAGCTGTTTTTT
d_call: .
v_call: TRBV7-6
clone_size: .
j_call: TRBJ2-2